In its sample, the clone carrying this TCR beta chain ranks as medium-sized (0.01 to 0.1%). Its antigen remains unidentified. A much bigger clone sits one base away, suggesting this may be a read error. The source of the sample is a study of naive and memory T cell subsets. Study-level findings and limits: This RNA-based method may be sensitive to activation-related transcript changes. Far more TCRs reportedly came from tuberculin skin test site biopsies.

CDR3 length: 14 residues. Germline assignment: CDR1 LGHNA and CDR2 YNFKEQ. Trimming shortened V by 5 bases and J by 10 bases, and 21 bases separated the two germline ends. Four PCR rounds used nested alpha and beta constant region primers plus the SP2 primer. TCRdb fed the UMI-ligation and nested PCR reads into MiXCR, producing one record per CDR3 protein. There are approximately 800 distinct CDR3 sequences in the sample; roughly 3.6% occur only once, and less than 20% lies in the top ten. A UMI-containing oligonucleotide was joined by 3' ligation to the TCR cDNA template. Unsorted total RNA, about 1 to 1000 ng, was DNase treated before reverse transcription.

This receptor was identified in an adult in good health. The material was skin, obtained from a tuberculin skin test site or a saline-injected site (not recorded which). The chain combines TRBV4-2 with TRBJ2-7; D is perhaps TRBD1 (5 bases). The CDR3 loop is CASSYRRGEDGQYF. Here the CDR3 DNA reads TGTGCCAGCAGCTACCGTAGGGGCGAGGATGGCCAGTACTTC.